Here is one TCR beta chain with its context. Its cognate antigen is unknown. The CDR3 loop spans 14 amino acids. V gave up 3 bases and J gave up 7 bases; unmatched junction bases: 4. Per the germline V gene, CDR1 is LNHDA and CDR2 is SQIVND (reference sequence). Libraries were prepared by immunoSEQ multiplex PCR; TCRdb keeps only in-frame clonotypes and omits some of them. The sample consists of more than 85,000 clones, more than 75% of them appearing once. This record belongs to a study of T cell responses to AZD1222 COVID-19 vaccine. Study observations and caveats: Mapped onto spike, vaccine-associated CD4 TCRs spanned it and were dominant at 160-218 and 743-854.

The material sequenced was peripheral blood, taken on day 0 of AZD1222 vaccination. The chain recombines TRBV19 with TRBJ2-1, with TRBD2 matching over 9 bases. This sequence was found in an adult in good health. The CDR3 spells CASSISLAGNEQFF. The CDR3 nucleotides are TGTGCCAGTAGTATCAGTCTAGCGGGAAATGAGCAGTTCTTC.